Included here is one TCR beta chain sequence, with context. This sample was taken from a study of blood T cell repertoires in COVID-19. The CDR3 length is 13 residues. V lost 4 bases and J lost 6, with 12 bases in between. Germline lookup yields CDR1 LNHDA and CDR2 SQIVND (reference sequence). Original handling: Scientists estimated how many nucleated cells there were by amplifying reference gene primers. Generated by immunoSEQ multiplex PCR, the TCRdb table keeps only in-frame clones and is missing some. The D gene and trimming were derived from the DNA, and the V and J assignments and clone size from that table. Found here are 150,000 or so clones, roughly 78% of them singletons; the top ten hold 13% to 15%.

This sequence originates from a human donor with acute or convalescent COVID-19. The donor label of this sample is uncertain. Sequencing was carried out using peripheral blood. The chain joins TRBV19 to TRBJ2-5; weak D call: TRBD1 (7 bases). CDR3 bases: TGTGCCAGTAGTACTCAGGGGGGACAGACCCAGTACTTC. Its protein product is CASSTQGGQTQYF.